One sample yielded the 23 T cell receptor beta chains listed below, sequenced in a study of brain T cells in children with intractable seizures (dated by TCRdb to 2020 to 2022). In light of the paper, this sample's time point label describes: blood from clinic visit 5 months post-surgery; TSC patient then seizure free. The library was obtained by the immunoSEQ multiplex PCR assay. In its TCRdb copy, this immuneACCESS table keeps in-frame sequences only and misses some clones. Where compared with another copy, unresolved V genes explain less than half of these, and the others have no known cause. The sample records about 340,000 clones, over 85% of which are singletons. The ten top clones hold roughly 6% of the sample. Sequences were derived from peripheral blood, sampled 4 to 6 months after surgery. The origin of the receptors is a boy younger than two with tuberous sclerosis and intractable seizures.

V gene TRBV5-1 combines with J gene TRBJ1-1; D unresolved. This CDR3 is 14 amino acids long. Germline V gene sequence: CDR1 SGHRS, CDR2 YFSETQ. The V end was cut by 5 bases, the J end by 0 bases, with 11 bases between. CDR3 bases: TGCGCCAGCAGTCCCCCAGGCCTGAACACTGAAGCTTTCTTT. This encodes CASSPPGLNTEAFF.

J is TRBJ2-7 and V is TRBV7-6; 8 bases fit TRBD2. Germline V gene lookup returns CDR1 SGHVS and CDR2 FNYEAQ. V gave up 6 bases and J gave up 0 bases; unmatched junction bases: 4. This CDR3 region has 14 residues. CDR3 protein: CASSSLAGSYEQYF. In DNA form, the CDR3 reads TGTGCCAGCAGTTCGCTAGCGGGCTCCTACGAGCAGTACTTC.

V usage is TRBV5-8 and J usage is TRBJ1-1; D not resolved. Trimming removed 4 bases at V and 0 bases at J, with 7 bases between. Germline assignment: CDR1 SGHTS and CDR2 YDEGEE. The CDR3 runs 13 residues. For the CDR3, the DNA is TGTGCCAGCAGCCGGGCCATGAACACTGAAGCTTTCTTT. Encoded protein: CASSRAMNTEAFF.

The V gene is TRBV20-1, the J gene TRBJ2-1; TRBD1 or TRBD2 may be the D gene (5 bases each). V dropped 3 bases and J dropped 12 bases, with 24 bases sitting between them. Germline loops: CDR1 DFQATT, CDR2 SNEGSKA (reference sequence). There are 15 residues in the CDR3. The CDR3 coding sequence is TGCAGTGCTAGTGGGGCCGGGACGCGCGTTGCAGCGCAGTTCTTC. This gives the protein CSASGAGTRVAAQFF.

This chain connects TRBV6-1 to TRBJ2-7; 7 bases are a match to TRBD1. Trimming removed 3 bases from V and 2 bases from J; junction bases left unmatched: 4. The CDR3 has 14 residues. Germline V gene sequence: CDR1 MNHNS, CDR2 SASEGT. CDR3 sequence: CASSDRTGTYEQYF. DNA of the CDR3: TGTGCCAGCAGTGATCGGACAGGTACCTACGAGCAGTACTTC.

The chain has TRBV19 and TRBJ2-7; TRBD1 aligns across 9 bases. This CDR3 has 14 amino acids. The J segment lost 3 bases and the V segment lost 4 bases, leaving 4 bases of the junction unmatched. The germline gives CDR1 LNHDA, CDR2 SQIVND (reference sequence). CDR3 region: CASSTGQGHYEQYF. CDR3 bases: TGTGCCAGTAGTACCGGACAGGGGCACTACGAGCAGTACTTC.

This chain joins TRBV6-1 and TRBJ2-3, with a tentative D call TRBD2 (5 bases). The germline gives CDR1 MNHNS, CDR2 SASEGT. V lost 2 bases, J lost 2 bases, and 17 bases lay in between. The CDR3 loop spans 17 amino acids. The DNA of the CDR3 is TGTGCCAGCAGTGAATATTACTCGGGGAGCACCACAGATACGCAGTATTTT. Protein: CASSEYYSGSTTDTQYF.

J is TRBJ2-1 and V is TRBV7-9; D unclear. Germline V lookup: CDR1 SEHNR, CDR2 FQNEAQ (reference sequence). The CDR3 is made up of 14 amino acids. Trimming stripped 1 base from V and 5 bases from J, with 9 bases between. Here the CDR3 DNA reads TGTGCCAGCAGCTTAGACGTCAGTAACAATGAGCAGTTCTTC. Protein: CASSLDVSNNEQFF.

The table lists this clone with a few counts. The genes are TRBV25-1 and TRBJ2-7; TRBD1 aligns across 8 bases. There are 14 residues in the CDR3. Looked up from germline, CDR1 is MGHDK and CDR2 is SYGVNS. V lost 6 bases to trimming and J lost 2 bases; unmatched junction nucleotides: 6. The CDR3 loop is CASRGQGVPYEQYF. CDR3 bases: TGTGCCAGCAGAGGACAGGGAGTCCCCTACGAGCAGTACTTC.

The chain couples TRBV7-3 to TRBJ2-3, with D tentatively TRBD2 (5 bases). Germline CDR1 reads SGHTA; CDR2 reads FQGTGA. Trimming stripped 5 bases from V and 0 bases from J, with 21 bases between. The CDR3 covers 18 residues. CDR3: CASSPHRGSRGSTDTQYF. CDR3 coding DNA: TGTGCCAGCAGCCCCCATCGTGGATCGCGCGGGAGCACAGATACGCAGTATTTT.

The V gene is TRBV20-1, the J gene TRBJ2-1, with TRBD2 as a possible D gene (5 bases). CDR1 DFQATT and CDR2 SNEGSKA come from the germline V gene (reference sequence). Trimming cost V 6 bases and J 5 bases, with 8 bases left between them. The CDR3 spans 11 residues. CDR3 protein: CSAGEHNEQFF. In DNA, the CDR3 is TGCAGTGCCGGGGAGCACAATGAGCAGTTCTTC.

V gene TRBV19 combines with J gene TRBJ2-7, with D perhaps matching TRBD1 (6 bases). The germline CDR1 and CDR2 sequences are LNHDA and SQIVND (reference sequence). CDR3 length: 15 residues. Deletions cut 3 bases from V and 0 bases from J, with 12 bases between. The CDR3 here is CASSIGTGSSYEQYF. CDR3 sequence (DNA): TGTGCCAGTAGTATTGGTACAGGGAGCTCCTACGAGCAGTACTTC.

This clone was detected a few times. Other DNA sequences in this sample translate to the same CDR3. The chain couples TRBV24-1 to TRBJ2-2; 8 positions agree with TRBD1. V was pared by 3 bases and J by 5 bases, with 4 bases of the junction left unmatched. The CDR3 loop spans 15 amino acids. CDR1 is KGHDR and CDR2 is SFDVKD in the germline V gene. DNA of the CDR3: TGTGCCACCAGTGATCCGACAGGGGCGACCGGGGAGCTGTTTTTT. Protein sequence: CATSDPTGATGELFF.

The chain links TRBV6-5 to TRBJ1-6, with a weak D call TRBD1 (6 bases). Trimming shortened V by 5 bases and J by 5 bases, and 10 bases separated the two germline ends. The CDR3 has 14 amino acids. CDR1 MNHEY and CDR2 SVGAGI come from the germline V gene. As DNA, the CDR3 is TGTGCCAGCAGTCCGGACAGAGATAATTCACCCCTCCACTTT. Its protein product is CASSPDRDNSPLHF.

The chain joins TRBV6-2 or TRBV6-3 to TRBJ2-3, with D perhaps TRBD2 (5 bases). In germline, CDR1 is MNHEY, CDR2 SVGEGT. The length of the CDR3 is 16 residues. V was shortened by 3 bases and J by 0 bases, with 13 bases between the two germline ends. The CDR3 DNA is TGTGCCAGCAGTTATTGGGCTAGCAGAAGCACAGATACGCAGTATTTT. It specifies CASSYWASRSTDTQYF.

The V gene is TRBV7-3, the J gene TRBJ2-6; 7 bases fit TRBD1. Germline V gives CDR1 SGHTA, CDR2 FQGTGA. CDR3 size: 18 residues. J lost 1 base, V lost 0 bases, and 6 bases had no gene match. The CDR3 bases are TGTGCCAGCAGCTTAACCTGGGACAGAGGATCTGGGGCCAACGTCCTGACTTTC. Translated, it gives CASSLTWDRGSGANVLTF.

This clone was detected only once. Other DNA sequences in the sample encode the same CDR3. This rearrangement joins TRBV19 to TRBJ1-1; possible D gene TRBD1, 5 bases. Germline CDR1 LNHDA, CDR2 SQIVND (reference sequence). The length of the CDR3 is 13 residues. Trimming pared 3 bases from V and 4 bases from J, leaving 9 bases between. The CDR3 DNA follows: TGTGCCAGTAGTATCCAGGGTATCACTGAAGCTTTCTTT. Translation: CASSIQGITEAFF.

The chain recombines TRBV2 with TRBJ1-1; D uncertain. This CDR3 is 12 amino acids long. Germline values: CDR1 SNHLY, CDR2 FYNNEI. V dropped 8 bases and J dropped 0 bases, with 7 bases sitting between them. The CDR3 DNA sequence: TGTGCCAGCGGGAGCCTGAACACTGAAGCTTTCTTT. It translates to CASGSLNTEAFF.

This chain uses TRBV7-6 with TRBJ1-1; 10 positions agree with TRBD1. Trimming cost V 2 bases and J 5 bases; bases outside gene matches: 2. Germline V CDR1 and CDR2: SGHVS, FNYEAQ. This CDR3 is built from 14 residues. The CDR3 DNA sequence: TGTGCCAGCAGCTTACAGGACAGGGGGACTGAAGCTTTCTTT. Protein product: CASSLQDRGTEAFF.

V usage is TRBV30 and J usage is TRBJ1-2; D may be TRBD1 (6 bases). The germline V gene encodes CDR1 GTSNPN and CDR2 SVGIG (reference sequence). Trimming stripped 1 base from V and 5 bases from J, with 17 bases between. This CDR3 spans 15 amino acids. The CDR3 DNA reads TGTGCCTGGAGTGAGTCGGAGACAGGTACATATGGCTACACCTTC. As protein: CAWSESETGTYGYTF.

The chain is built from TRBV3-1 (or the pseudogene TRBV3-2) and TRBJ2-3; D gene ambiguous. The germline gives CDR1 LGHDT, CDR2 YNNKEL (reference sequence). Trimming took 0 bases from V and 4 from J, leaving 8 bases between them. This CDR3 comprises 14 residues. The CDR3 sequence is CASSQEDGADTQYF. The DNA of the CDR3 is TGTGCCAGCAGCCAAGAAGACGGTGCAGATACGCAGTATTTT.

The chain recombines TRBV5-8 with TRBJ2-4, with D perhaps TRBD1 or TRBD2 (5 bases each). The CDR3 has 18 amino acids. The V end was cut by 6 bases, the J end by 0 bases, with 22 bases between. The germline V gene encodes CDR1 SGHTS and CDR2 YDEGEE. The CDR3 reads CASTPPRGRQIAKNIQYF. CDR3 DNA sequence: TGTGCCAGCACCCCTCCGAGGGGCAGACAAATAGCCAAAAACATTCAGTACTTC.

The V and J genes are TRBV2 and TRBJ2-1; D is possibly TRBD2 (5 bases). V dropped 0 bases and J dropped 6 bases, with 9 bases sitting between them. CDR3 length: 14 residues. Per the germline V gene, CDR1 is SNHLY and CDR2 is FYNNEI. The CDR3: CASSEAEGLNEQFF. As DNA, the CDR3 is TGTGCCAGCAGTGAAGCAGAGGGTCTCAATGAGCAGTTCTTC.